A selection of T cell receptor beta chains follows, all from one sample in a study of T-cell reconstitution after alpha-beta-depleted transplantation in children. TCRdb redid the calling of the PCR reads with MiXCR, one entry per CDR3 protein. The sample holds 540,000 or so distinct CDR3 sequences, 20% to 25% seen once. This sample comprised PBMCs, mostly from graft donor cells, obtained 360 days after TCRalphabeta/CD19-depleted stem cell transplant. Receptor source: a boy under three years old who had a stem cell transplant for acute myeloid leukemia, so the T cells may come from the graft donor. Both conserved end residues are part of each CDR3. A D gene is named only where the DNA matches it firmly. Clone size is shown for a subset of rows, as once, few, many or a class of expanded clone.

NA	NA	TRBV4-3	TRBJ2-2	CASSQDPGIKAGELFF	TGCGCCAGCAGCCAAGATCCAGGGATTAAGGCCGGGGAGCTGTTTTTT
NA	few	TRBV12-3/TRBV12-4	TRBJ1-1	CASSRGPANTEAFF	TGTGCCAGCAGTCGCGGGCCAGCGAACACTGAAGCTTTCTTT
NA	NA	TRBV18	TRBJ1-1	CASSPDAVTEAFF	TGTGCCAGCTCACCGGACGCGGTGACTGAAGCTTTCTTT
TRBD2	NA	TRBV12-3/TRBV12-4	TRBJ2-7	CASSSRLAGGNAYEQYF	TGTGCCAGCAGTTCCCGACTAGCGGGGGGCAATGCCTACGAGCAGTACTTC
NA	NA	TRBV19	TRBJ2-3	CASGWAQGRDTQYF	TGTGCCAGTGGGTGGGCACAGGGACGAGATACGCAGTATTTT
NA	few	TRBV12-3/TRBV12-4	TRBJ2-2	CASTPYYGSEVGGELFF	TGTGCCAGCACCCCATATTATGGGTCCGAGGTCGGCGGGGAGCTGTTTTTT
NA	many	TRBV29-1	TRBJ1-1	CSVVGLTEAFF	TGCAGCGTTGTGGGGTTGACTGAAGCTTTCTTT
NA	few	TRBV12-3/TRBV12-4	TRBJ2-7	CASSLRGASSYEQYF	TGTGCCAGCAGTTTACGAGGAGCAAGCTCCTACGAGCAGTACTTC
NA	NA	TRBV12-3/TRBV12-4	TRBJ2-3	CASSFGVFTDTQYF	TGTGCCAGCAGTTTCGGGGTTTTCACAGATACGCAGTATTTT
NA	few	TRBV6-5	TRBJ2-3	CASSYTGSHTDTQYF	TGTGCCAGCAGTTACACCGGCTCGCACACAGATACGCAGTATTTT
TRBD1	NA	TRBV6-2/TRBV6-3	TRBJ2-1	CASSYFQGAYNEQFF	TGTGCCAGCAGTTACTTCCAGGGGGCATACAATGAGCAGTTCTTC
TRBD1	NA	TRBV6-5	TRBJ1-2	CASSYSHRGGFYGYTF	TGTGCCAGCAGTTACTCTCACAGGGGAGGATTCTATGGCTACACCTTC
TRBD1	once	TRBV24-1	TRBJ2-5	CATSDLKKEEGTGEKTQYF	TGTGCCACCAGTGATTTAAAAAAGGAGGAAGGGACAGGGGAAAAAACCCAGTACTTC
NA	NA	TRBV6-1	TRBJ1-6	CASSDRADSSSPLHF	TGTGCCAGCAGTGACAGGGCCGATAGTAGTTCACCCCTCCACTTT
NA	NA	TRBV9	TRBJ2-1	CASSTRPYNEQFF	TGTGCCAGCAGCACCCGACCCTACAATGAGCAGTTCTTC
NA	many	TRBV2	TRBJ1-5	CASSIGVSNQPQHF	TGTGCCAGCAGCATCGGGGTTAGCAATCAGCCCCAGCATTTT
TRBD1	few	TRBV12-3/TRBV12-4	TRBJ2-3	CASSLLRGLYTDTQYF	TGTGCCAGCAGTTTACTCAGGGGGCTTTACACAGATACGCAGTATTTT
NA	many	TRBV7-9	TRBJ2-3	CASSLASRQSTDTQYF	TGTGCCAGCAGCTTAGCTAGCAGGCAGAGCACAGATACGCAGTATTTT
NA	many	TRBV11-2	TRBJ2-7	CASSLRVHEQYF	TGTGCCAGCAGCTTAAGGGTCCACGAGCAGTACTTC
NA	few	TRBV21-1	TRBJ2-7	CASSKCRGGYEQYF	TGTGCCAGCAGCAAATGCAGGGGTGGCTACGAGCAGTACTTC
NA	many	TRBV7-2	TRBJ1-1	CASSYARGTEAFF	TGTGCCAGCAGCTACGCACGGGGCACTGAAGCTTTCTTT
TRBD1	many	TRBV20-1	TRBJ2-1	CSARTGMNNEQFF	TGCAGTGCCCGGACAGGGATGAACAATGAGCAGTTCTTC
NA	many	TRBV3-1	TRBJ2-1	CASSPPREANEQFF	TGTGCCAGCAGCCCCCCCAGAGAAGCGAATGAGCAGTTCTTC
TRBD1	many	TRBV4-1	TRBJ2-4	CASSPGTAFILAKNIQYF	TGCGCCAGCAGCCCCGGGACAGCCTTTATACTAGCCAAAAACATTCAGTACTTC
TRBD1	once	TRBV24-1	TRBJ1-1	CATRIRQGSCVEAFF	TGTGCCACCCGGATTAGACAGGGCTCCTGCGTTGAAGCTTTCTTT
NA	NA	TRBV6-5	TRBJ2-3	CASSFSRGVSDTQYF	TGTGCCAGCAGTTTCTCGAGGGGGGTCTCGGATACGCAGTATTTT
TRBD2	few	TRBV12-3/TRBV12-4	TRBJ2-5	CASSFSGGLGETQYF	TGTGCCAGCAGTTTCTCGGGGGGGCTGGGTGAGACCCAGTACTTC
TRBD1	NA	TRBV20-1	TRBJ2-2	CSAPGQGMAGELFF	TGCAGTGCACCGGGACAGGGCATGGCCGGGGAGCTGTTTTTT
TRBD1	few	TRBV6-5	TRBJ1-2	CASSYDREPFYGYTF	TGTGCCAGCAGTTACGACAGGGAGCCCTTTTATGGCTACACCTTC
NA	NA	TRBV11-3	TRBJ1-1	CASSSQGKNTEAFF	TGTGCCAGCAGCTCTCAGGGGAAGAACACTGAAGCTTTCTTT
NA	NA	TRBV10-2	TRBJ1-2	CASSGSGTYGYTF	TGCGCCAGCAGTGGTTCAGGGACCTATGGCTACACCTTC
TRBD1	NA	TRBV11-1	TRBJ2-7	CASSKGQGGYEQYF	TGTGCCAGCAGCAAGGGACAGGGGGGTTACGAGCAGTACTTC
NA	many	TRBV30	TRBJ2-7	CAWSSDREAYEQYF	TGTGCCTGGTCTAGTGACAGGGAGGCATACGAGCAGTACTTC
NA	NA	TRBV30	TRBJ1-2	CAWSVSVTAPYGYTF	TGTGCCTGGAGTGTGAGTGTGACAGCCCCTTATGGCTACACCTTC
TRBD1	NA	TRBV5-1	TRBJ2-2	CASILGTGRTGELFF	TGCGCCAGCATACTCGGGACAGGACGGACCGGGGAGCTGTTTTTT
NA	few	TRBV27	TRBJ2-1	CASSRDTPYNEQFF	TGTGCCAGCAGCCGGGACACTCCCTACAATGAGCAGTTCTTC
NA	many	TRBV29-1	TRBJ2-3	CSAERGVTDTQYF	TGCAGCGCCGAACGGGGCGTGACAGATACGCAGTATTTT
TRBD1	many	TRBV7-2	TRBJ2-4	CASSITKGAIQYF	TGTGCCAGCAGCATTACCAAGGGGGCCATTCAGTACTTC
NA	few	TRBV7-2	TRBJ2-3	CASSSGPATDTQYF	TGTGCCAGCAGCTCCGGCCCGGCAACAGATACGCAGTATTTT
NA	NA	TRBV7-3	TRBJ2-1	CASSLTPRAYNEQFF	TGTGCCAGCAGCTTAACTCCCCGCGCCTACAATGAGCAGTTCTTC